This T cell receptor (beta chain) stems from a study of shared clonotypes between healthy human individuals. The CDR3 totals 13 residues. Germline values: CDR1 MNHEY, CDR2 SVGAGI. The V and J ends lost 6 bases and 1 base respectively, with 9 bases between them. Overall study results and limits: Naive subsets, compared against memory subsets, generally had larger estimated richness values.

Using immunoSEQ multiplex PCR, the repertoire was profiled, and TCRdb retains in-frame clones only, with some absent. The top ten clones hold less than 0.13% of a sample with about 600,000 clones, roughly 95% of them seen once. Comments on this clone: No antigen is known for it.

CD45RO-negative CD8 cells positively selected for CCR7 made up the naive population, which excluded terminally differentiated effector memory CD45RA+ cells. This sequence joins TRBV6-5 and TRBJ1-1; D is ambiguous. Input material: naive CD8+ T cells sorted from blood. The receptor was isolated from a woman in her twenties or thirties in good health. CDR3 bases: TGTGCCAGCAGGTGGACCAGGAACACTGAAGCTTTCTTT. It encodes CASRWTRNTEAFF.